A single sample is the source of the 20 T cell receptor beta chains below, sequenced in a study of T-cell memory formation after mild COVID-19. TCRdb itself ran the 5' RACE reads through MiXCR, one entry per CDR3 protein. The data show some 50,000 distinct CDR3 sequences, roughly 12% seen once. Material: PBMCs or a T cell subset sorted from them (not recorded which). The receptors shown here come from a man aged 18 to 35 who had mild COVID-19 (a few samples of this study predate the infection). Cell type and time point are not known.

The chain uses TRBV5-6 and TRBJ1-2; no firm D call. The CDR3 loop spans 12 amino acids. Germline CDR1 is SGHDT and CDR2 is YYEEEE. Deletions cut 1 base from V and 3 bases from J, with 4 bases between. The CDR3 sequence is CASSLRDYGYTF. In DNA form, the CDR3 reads TGTGCCAGCAGCTTGAGGGACTATGGCTACACCTTC.

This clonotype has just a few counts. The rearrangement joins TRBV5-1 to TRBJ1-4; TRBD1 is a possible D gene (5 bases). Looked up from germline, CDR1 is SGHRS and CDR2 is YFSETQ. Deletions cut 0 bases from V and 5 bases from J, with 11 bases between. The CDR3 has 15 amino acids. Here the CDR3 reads CASSLGEAGNEKLFF. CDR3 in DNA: TGCGCCAGCAGCTTGGGTGAGGCAGGGAATGAAAAACTGTTTTTT.

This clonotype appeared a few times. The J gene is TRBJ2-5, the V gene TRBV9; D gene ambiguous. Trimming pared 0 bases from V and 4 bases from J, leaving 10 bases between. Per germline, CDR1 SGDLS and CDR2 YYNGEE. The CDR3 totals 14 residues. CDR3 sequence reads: CASSVGPPGETQYF. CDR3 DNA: TGTGCCAGCAGCGTAGGACCGCCGGGAGAGACCCAGTACTTC.

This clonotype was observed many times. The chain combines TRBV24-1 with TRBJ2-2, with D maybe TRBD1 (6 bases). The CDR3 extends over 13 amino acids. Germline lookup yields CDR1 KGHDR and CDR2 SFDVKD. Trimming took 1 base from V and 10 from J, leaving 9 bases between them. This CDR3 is CATSDLQGVELFF. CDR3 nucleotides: TGTGCCACCAGTGATTTACAGGGTGTGGAGCTGTTTTTT.

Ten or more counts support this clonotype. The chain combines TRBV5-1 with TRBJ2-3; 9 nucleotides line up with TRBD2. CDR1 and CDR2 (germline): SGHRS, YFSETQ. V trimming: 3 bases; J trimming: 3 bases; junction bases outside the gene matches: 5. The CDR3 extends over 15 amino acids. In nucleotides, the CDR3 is TGCGCCAGCAGCTACCTAGCGGGGTTAACAGATACGCAGTATTTT. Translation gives CASSYLAGLTDTQYF.

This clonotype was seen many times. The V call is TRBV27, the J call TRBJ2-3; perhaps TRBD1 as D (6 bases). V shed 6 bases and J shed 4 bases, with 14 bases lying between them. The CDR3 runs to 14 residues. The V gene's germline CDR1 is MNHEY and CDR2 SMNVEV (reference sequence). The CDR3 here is CASSIGGGADTQYF. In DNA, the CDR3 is TGTGCCAGCAGCATTGGGGGCGGCGCAGATACGCAGTATTTT.

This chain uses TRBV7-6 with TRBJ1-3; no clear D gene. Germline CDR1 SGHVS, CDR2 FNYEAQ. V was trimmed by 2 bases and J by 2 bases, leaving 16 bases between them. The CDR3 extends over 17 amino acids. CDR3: CASSLRWRGTPGNTIYF. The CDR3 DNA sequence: TGTGCCAGCAGCTTACGGTGGCGGGGAACCCCTGGAAACACCATATATTTT.

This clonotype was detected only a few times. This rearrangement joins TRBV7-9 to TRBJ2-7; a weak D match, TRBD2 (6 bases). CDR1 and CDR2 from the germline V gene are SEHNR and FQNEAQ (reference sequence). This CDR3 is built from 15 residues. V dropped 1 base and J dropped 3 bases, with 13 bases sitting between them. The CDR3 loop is CASSLGGGGNYEQYV. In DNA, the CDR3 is TGTGCCAGCAGCTTAGGGGGTGGAGGGAACTACGAGCAGTACGTC.

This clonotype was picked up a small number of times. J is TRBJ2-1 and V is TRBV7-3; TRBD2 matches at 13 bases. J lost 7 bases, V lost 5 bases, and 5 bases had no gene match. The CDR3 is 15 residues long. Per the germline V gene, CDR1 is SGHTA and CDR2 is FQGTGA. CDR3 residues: CASSITSGGGNEQFF. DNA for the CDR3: TGTGCCAGCAGCATCACTAGCGGGGGGGGAAATGAGCAGTTCTTC.

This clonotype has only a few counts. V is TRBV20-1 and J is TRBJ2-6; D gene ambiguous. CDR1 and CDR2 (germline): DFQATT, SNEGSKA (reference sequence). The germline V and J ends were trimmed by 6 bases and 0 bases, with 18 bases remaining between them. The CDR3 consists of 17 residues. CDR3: CSATLNGPFSGANVLTF. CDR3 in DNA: TGCAGTGCCACATTGAACGGTCCTTTCTCTGGGGCCAACGTCCTGACTTTC.

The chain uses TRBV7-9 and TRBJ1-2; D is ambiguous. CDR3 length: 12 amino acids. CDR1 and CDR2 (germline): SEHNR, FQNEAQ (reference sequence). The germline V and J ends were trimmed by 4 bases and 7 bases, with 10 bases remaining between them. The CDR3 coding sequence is TGTGCCAGCAGCTGGCGTGGAAGTGGCTACACCTTC. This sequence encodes CASSWRGSGYTF.

In DNA form, the CDR3 reads TGTGCCAGCTCACCACGGACAGGGGTCAATGAGCAGTTCTTC. Its translation: CASSPRTGVNEQFF. The genes are TRBV18 and TRBJ2-1; 9 nucleotides line up with TRBD1. Germline trimming cut 1 base from V and 6 bases from J; bases unmatched to any gene: 1. The germline V gene encodes CDR1 KGHSH and CDR2 LQKENI. There are 14 residues in the CDR3.

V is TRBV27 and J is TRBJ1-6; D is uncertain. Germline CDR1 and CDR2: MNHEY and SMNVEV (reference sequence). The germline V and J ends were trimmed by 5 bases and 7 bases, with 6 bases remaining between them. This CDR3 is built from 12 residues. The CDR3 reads CASSETNSPLHF. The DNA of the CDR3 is TGTGCCAGCAGTGAAACAAATTCACCCCTCCACTTT.

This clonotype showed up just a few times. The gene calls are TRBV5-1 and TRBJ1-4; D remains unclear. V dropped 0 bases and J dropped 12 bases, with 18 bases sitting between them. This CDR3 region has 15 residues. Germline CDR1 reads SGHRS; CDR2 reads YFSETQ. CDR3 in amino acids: CASSLVGPPLAELFF. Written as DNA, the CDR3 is TGCGCCAGCAGCTTGGTCGGCCCGCCGTTAGCGGAACTGTTTTTT.

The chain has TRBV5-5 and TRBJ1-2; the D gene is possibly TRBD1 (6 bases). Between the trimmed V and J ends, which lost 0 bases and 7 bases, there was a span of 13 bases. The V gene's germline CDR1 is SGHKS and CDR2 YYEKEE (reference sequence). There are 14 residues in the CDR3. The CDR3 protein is CASSLVGGMGGYTF. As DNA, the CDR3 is TGTGCCAGCAGCTTGGTTGGGGGCATGGGTGGCTACACCTTC.

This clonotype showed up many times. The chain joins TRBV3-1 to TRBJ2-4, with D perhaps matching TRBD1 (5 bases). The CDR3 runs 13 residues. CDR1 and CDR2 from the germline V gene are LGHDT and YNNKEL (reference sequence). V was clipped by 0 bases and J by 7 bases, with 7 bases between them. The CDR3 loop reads CASSQDSGNIQYF. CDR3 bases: TGTGCCAGCAGCCAAGATTCAGGGAACATTCAGTACTTC.

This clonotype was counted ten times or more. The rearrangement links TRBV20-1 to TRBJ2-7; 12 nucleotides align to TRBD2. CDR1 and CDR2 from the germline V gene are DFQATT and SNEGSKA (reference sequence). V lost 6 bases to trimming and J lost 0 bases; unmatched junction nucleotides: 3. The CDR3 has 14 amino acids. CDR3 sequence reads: CSALAGGSSYEQYF. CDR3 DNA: TGCAGTGCCCTAGCGGGGGGGAGCTCCTACGAGCAGTACTTC.

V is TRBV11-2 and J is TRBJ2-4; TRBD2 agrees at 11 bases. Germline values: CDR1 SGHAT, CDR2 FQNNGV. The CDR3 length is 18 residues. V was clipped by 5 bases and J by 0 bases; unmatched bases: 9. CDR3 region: CASSGRTSGLLAKNIQYF. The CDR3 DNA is TGTGCCAGCAGCGGGAGGACTAGCGGGCTACTAGCCAAAAACATTCAGTACTTC.

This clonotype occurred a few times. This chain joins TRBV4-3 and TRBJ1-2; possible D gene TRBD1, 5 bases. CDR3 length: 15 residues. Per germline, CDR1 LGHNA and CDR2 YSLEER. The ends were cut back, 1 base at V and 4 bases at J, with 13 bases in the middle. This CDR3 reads CASSQVAAGAYGYTF. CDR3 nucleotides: TGCGCCAGCAGCCAAGTCGCAGCTGGGGCCTATGGCTACACCTTC.

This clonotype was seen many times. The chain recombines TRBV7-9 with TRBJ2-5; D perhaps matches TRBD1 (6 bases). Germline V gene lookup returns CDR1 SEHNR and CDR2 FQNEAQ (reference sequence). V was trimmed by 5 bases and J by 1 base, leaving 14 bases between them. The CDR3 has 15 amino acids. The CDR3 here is CASSPFGGLQETQYF. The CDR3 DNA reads TGTGCCAGCAGCCCGTTTGGGGGCCTCCAAGAGACCCAGTACTTC.